This TCR beta chain was captured by sequencing in a study of blood T cell repertoires in COVID-19 (dated by TCRdb to the early 2020s). Context from the whole study: The collaborator samples originated in the United States, Italy and Spain and spanned the acute and convalescent phases of COVID-19. The material from the prospective study consisted of cDNA or gDNA derived from T cells, B-cell-depleted T cells, or PBMCs. The dataset comprised deeply sampled blood TCRbeta repertoires from subjects exposed to, actively infected with, or recovered from COVID-19. The repertoires were released in a freely available public database intended as a resource for research on the immune response to SARS-CoV-2. Samples came from the ongoing ImmuneRACE study (first 160 participants) plus 1,254 subjects from 6 global collaborators. Sample metadata almost always included a de-identified subject ID, COVID-19 status, age in years and sex. Where HLA class I and class II types were available, the types were taken from metadata supplied by the sample provider, not from assay-based typing. Study-wide conclusions, independent of this receptor: The amount of clinical and demographic metadata varied by source and participant and was provided uncurated.

The immunoSEQ Assay, a bias-controlled multiplex PCR, was used to amplify TCRbeta CDR3 regions from genomic DNA. Per the source publication's procedure: The number of nucleated cells in each sample was estimated from the amplification of reference gene primers within the assay. Sequence reads were collapsed and filtered to measure the absolute abundance of every unique TCRbeta CDR3 rearrangement. Productive Simpson clonality was computed per sample as the square root of Simpson's diversity index over productive rearrangements. TCRdb retrieved this table from immuneACCESS and kept in-frame rearrangements only. Not all clones are present; in checked studies, unresolved V genes account for under half, and no reason is known for the remainder. V, J and clone size were drawn from that table, and D and trimming were deduced from the DNA. The sample yields about 46,000 clones; over 70% were counted once. The ten largest clonotypes hold more than 15% of the sample.

From its cysteine to its phenylalanine, the CDR3 spans 15 amino acids. Kept here is only the CDR3 DNA, which spans 45 bases and is read in frame from base 1. From the germline V gene, CDR1 is SGHVS and CDR2 is FQNEAQ. The germline V end is reduced by 0 bases and the J end by 5 bases; junction bases left unmatched: 6. The collaborating institutions used their own protocols to collect whole blood in K2EDTA tubes. Collaborator samples were shipped for TCRbeta analysis as frozen whole blood, isolated PBMCs, or DNA extracted from either sample type. To note about this clone: This clone's antigen is unknown. Per-base quality was not reported, and no clone a single base away is much larger than it.

The sequence came from a human donor in a cohort sampled during active COVID-19. Sequencing was done on a sample of peripheral blood. Recombination linked TRBV7-8 to TRBJ1-2; TRBD1 fits 7 bases in the junction. This receptor carries the CDR3 CASSLARRGRYGYTF. The nucleotide sequence is given as TGTGCCAGCAGCTTAGCACGCAGGGGGAGGTATGGCTACACCTTC.